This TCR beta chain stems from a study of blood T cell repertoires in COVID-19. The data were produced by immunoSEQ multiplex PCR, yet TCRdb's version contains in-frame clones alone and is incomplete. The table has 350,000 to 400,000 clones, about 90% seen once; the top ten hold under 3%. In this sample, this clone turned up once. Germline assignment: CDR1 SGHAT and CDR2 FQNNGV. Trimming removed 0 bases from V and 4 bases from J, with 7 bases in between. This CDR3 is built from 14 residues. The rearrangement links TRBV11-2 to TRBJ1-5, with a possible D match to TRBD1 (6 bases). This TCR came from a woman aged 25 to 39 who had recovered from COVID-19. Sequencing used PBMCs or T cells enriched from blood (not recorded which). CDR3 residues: CASSLDQGNQPQHF. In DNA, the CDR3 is TGTGCCAGCAGCTTAGACCAGGGGAATCAGCCCCAGCATTTT.